The clone carrying this T cell receptor (beta chain) was detected only a few times. Its antigen is as yet unknown. cDNA synthesis used the whole RNA isolate, giving expressed TCRB sequences. Clones were sequenced by immunoSEQ multiplex PCR, and TCRdb holds only the in-frame ones, with some missing. In the table there are 450,000 to 550,000 clones, roughly 30% of which are singletons. The source of the sample is a study of beta chain features in type 1 diabetes. From germline, CDR1 is MDHEN and CDR2 SYDVKM. The CDR3 is made up of 14 amino acids. V was pared by 6 bases and J by 5 bases, with 8 bases of the junction left unmatched. The study, taken as a whole, reports: TCRB CDR3 length was moderately but significantly reduced in all four CD4+ subsets of Type 1 diabetes patients.

This rearrangement joins TRBV28 to TRBJ2-7; 9 bases map to TRBD1. Material: naive CD4+ T cells from blood. This clonotype was obtained from a man younger than 35 in good health. The CDR3, as DNA: TGTGCCAGCAGCCGGGGACAGGGTTACAACGAGCAGTACTTC. Residues: CASSRGQGYNEQYF. Supplemented by reference TRBV28 and TRBJ2-7, the full variable domain reads DVKVTQSSRYLVKRTGEKVFLECVQDMDHENMFWYRQDPGLGLRLIYFSYDVKMKEKGDIPEGYSVSREKKERFSLILESASTNQTSMYLCASSRGQGYNEQYFGPGTRLTVT.